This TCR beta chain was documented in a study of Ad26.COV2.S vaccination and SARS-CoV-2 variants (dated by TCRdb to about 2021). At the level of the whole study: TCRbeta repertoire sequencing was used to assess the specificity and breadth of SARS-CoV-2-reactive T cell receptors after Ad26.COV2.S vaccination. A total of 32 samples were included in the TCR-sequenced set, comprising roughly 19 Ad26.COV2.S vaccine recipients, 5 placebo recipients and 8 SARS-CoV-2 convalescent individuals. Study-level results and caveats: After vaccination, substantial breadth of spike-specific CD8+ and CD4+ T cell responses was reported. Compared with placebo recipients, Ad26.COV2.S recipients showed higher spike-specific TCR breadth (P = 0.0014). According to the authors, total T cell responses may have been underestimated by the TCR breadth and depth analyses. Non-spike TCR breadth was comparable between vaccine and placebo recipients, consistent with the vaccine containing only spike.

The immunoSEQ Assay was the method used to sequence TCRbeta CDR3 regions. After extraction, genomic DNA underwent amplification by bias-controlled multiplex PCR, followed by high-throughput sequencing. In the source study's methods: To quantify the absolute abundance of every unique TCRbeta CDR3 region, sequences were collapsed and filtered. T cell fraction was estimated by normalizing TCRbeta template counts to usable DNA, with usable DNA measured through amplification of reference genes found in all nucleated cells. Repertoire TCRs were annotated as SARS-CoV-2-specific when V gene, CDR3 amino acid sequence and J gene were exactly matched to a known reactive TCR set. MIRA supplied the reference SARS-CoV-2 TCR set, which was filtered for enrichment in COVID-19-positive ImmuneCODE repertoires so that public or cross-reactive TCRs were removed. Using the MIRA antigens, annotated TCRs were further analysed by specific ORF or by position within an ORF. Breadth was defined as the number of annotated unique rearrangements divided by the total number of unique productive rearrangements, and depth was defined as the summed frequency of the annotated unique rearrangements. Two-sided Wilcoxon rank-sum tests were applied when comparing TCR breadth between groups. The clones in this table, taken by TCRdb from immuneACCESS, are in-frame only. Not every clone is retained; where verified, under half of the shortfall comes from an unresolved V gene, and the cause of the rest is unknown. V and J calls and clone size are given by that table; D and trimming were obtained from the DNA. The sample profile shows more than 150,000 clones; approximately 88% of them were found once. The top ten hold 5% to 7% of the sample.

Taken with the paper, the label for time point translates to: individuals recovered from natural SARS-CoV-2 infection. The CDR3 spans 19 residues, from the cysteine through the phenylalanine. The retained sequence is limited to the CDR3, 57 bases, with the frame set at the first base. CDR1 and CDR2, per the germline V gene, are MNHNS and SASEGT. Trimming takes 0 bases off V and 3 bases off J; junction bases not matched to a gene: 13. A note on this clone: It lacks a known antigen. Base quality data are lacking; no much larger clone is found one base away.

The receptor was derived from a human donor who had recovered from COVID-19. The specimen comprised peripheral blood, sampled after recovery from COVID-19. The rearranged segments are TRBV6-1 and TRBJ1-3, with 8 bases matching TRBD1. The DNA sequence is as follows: TGTGCCAGCAGTGAAGCCCGACTTGGGAGACAGGGGTTTGGAAACACCATATATTTT. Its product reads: CASSEARLGRQGFGNTIYF.